In this sample, the clone carrying this T cell receptor (beta chain) turned up a few times. This record comes from a study of early T cells in non-severe SARS-CoV-2 infection. From germline, CDR1 is DFQATT and CDR2 SNEGSKA (reference sequence). The ends were cut back, 1 base at V and 3 bases at J, with 16 bases in the middle. The CDR3 totals 15 residues. TCRdb recomputed calls from the 5' RACE reads with MiXCR, one row per CDR3 protein. The table shows approximately 71,000 distinct CDR3 sequences, with about an eighth occurring only once. The sample consisted of whole blood. This chain links TRBV20-1 with TRBJ2-7; a possible D gene is TRBD2 (7 bases). This TCR was recovered from an adult who was a healthcare worker with PCR-confirmed SARS-CoV-2 infection or an uninfected control (not recorded which). The CDR3: CSARVRGGAIYEQYF. CDR3 DNA: TGCAGTGCTAGAGTTAGAGGGGGGGCGATCTACGAGCAGTACTTC.